This TCR beta chain was sequenced in a study of shared clonotypes between healthy human individuals. Study details: Three plates were used per donor for CD4 naive, three for CD4 memory, two for CD8 naive and one for CD8 memory.

Comments on this clone: Antigen: not known.

The CDR3 runs 14 residues. Germline V lookup: CDR1 MNHNY, CDR2 SVGAGI (reference sequence). V lost 6 bases and J lost 4; bases outside the gene matches: 5. The authors split each subset's genomic DNA evenly across several immunoSEQ plates. Method: immunoSEQ multiplex PCR; TCRdb's copy keeps in-frame clones and lacks some. Of about 610,000 clones in the sample, 97% are singletons; the top ten hold less than 0.065%. Study conclusions and caveats: Against clonotypes common to all four donors, non-shared ones had lower generation probabilities.

The sample consisted of naive CD4+ T cells sorted from blood. The sample's subset: CD45RA+ positively selected. This TCR came from a woman aged 25 to 39 in good health. The gene calls are TRBV6-6 and TRBJ2-7; 11 positions match TRBD2. CDR3 coding DNA: TGTGCCAGCAGGCCGATAGCGGGAGGGTACGAGCAGTACTTC. Its protein product is CASRPIAGGYEQYF.